These 10 T cell receptor beta chains share one sample of origin, sequenced in a study of T cells after yellow fever vaccination. Via MiXCR, TCRdb re-called the 5' RACE reads, giving one row per CDR3 protein. Of about 310,000 distinct CDR3 sequences in the sample, around 3.9% were seen once. The material was PBMCs, obtained on the day of the yellow fever booster vaccination. These receptors came from a man between 18 and 29 years old who received the YFV17D yellow fever vaccine.

The chain links TRBV6-5 to TRBJ1-6; D unclear. Trimming stripped 3 bases from V and 4 bases from J, with 4 bases between. The germline CDR1 and CDR2 sequences are MNHEY and SVGAGI. This CDR3 has 13 residues. CDR3 bases: TGTGCCAGCAGTTATACTTATAATTCACCCCTCCACTTT. Residues: CASSYTYNSPLHF.

This chain joins TRBV4-1 and TRBJ2-5; D may be TRBD1 or TRBD2 (7 bases each). Trimming shortened V by 4 bases and J by 8 bases, and 17 bases separated the two germline ends. CDR3 length: 14 amino acids. From germline, CDR1 is MGHRA and CDR2 YSYEKL. CDR3 sequence reads: CASSRTGLEITQYF. The CDR3 DNA sequence: TGCGCCAGCAGCCGGACAGGACTAGAGATAACCCAGTACTTC.

This clonotype appeared a few times. CDR3 sequence: CASSTGTGRYTEAFF. DNA for the CDR3: TGTGCCAGCAGCACGGGGACGGGGAGGTACACTGAAGCTTTCTTT. The chain joins TRBV6-2 or TRBV6-3 to TRBJ1-1, with a tentative D call TRBD1 (5 bases). V was trimmed by 6 bases and J by 3 bases, leaving 17 bases between them. This CDR3 region has 15 residues. Germline V lookup: CDR1 MNHEY, CDR2 SVGEGT.

V and J are TRBV7-8 and TRBJ2-1, with D possibly being TRBD1 or TRBD2 (5 bases each). Germline V gene sequence: CDR1 SGHVS, CDR2 FQNEAQ. The CDR3 is 15 residues long. Deletions cut 1 base from V and 5 bases from J, with 12 bases between. The CDR3 sequence: CASSLGFGAHNEQFF. The CDR3 DNA is TGTGCCAGCAGCTTAGGGTTCGGGGCTCACAATGAGCAGTTCTTC. Supplemented by reference TRBV7-8 and TRBJ2-1, the full variable domain reads GAGVSQSPRYKVAKRGQDVALRCDPISGHVSLFWYQQALGQGPEFLTYFQNEAQLDKSGLPSDRFFAERPEGSVSTLKIQRTQQEDSAVYLCASSLGFGAHNEQFFGPGTRLTVL.

In its sample, this clonotype was seen a few times. The rearrangement uses TRBV11-2 and TRBJ2-7; 14 bases map to TRBD2. CDR1 SGHAT and CDR2 FQNNGV come from the germline V gene. The CDR3 is 17 amino acids. Losses at the gene ends were 4 bases for V and 3 bases for J; bases not matched to a gene: 8. The chain's CDR3 is CASSSGTSGGPFYEQYF. CDR3 in DNA: TGTGCCAGCAGCTCCGGGACTAGCGGGGGACCTTTCTACGAGCAGTACTTC. Full variable domain (outside the CDR3, taken from reference TRBV11-2 and TRBJ2-7): EAGVAQSPRYKIIEKRQSVAFWCNPISGHATLYWYQQILGQGPKLLIQFQNNGVVDDSQLPKDRFSAERLKGVDSTLKIQPAKLEDSAVYLCASSSGTSGGPFYEQYFGPGTRLTVT.

The V gene is TRBV4-2, the J gene TRBJ2-2; perhaps TRBD1 as D (5 bases). Germline V gene sequence: CDR1 LGHNA, CDR2 YNFKEQ. CDR3 length: 15 amino acids. V lost 5 bases and J lost 6, with 16 bases in between. CDR3 amino acids: CASSWTSALAGELFF. The CDR3 DNA is TGTGCCAGCAGCTGGACATCCGCTCTTGCCGGGGAGCTGTTTTTT.

In its sample, this clonotype was seen once. The chain has TRBV20-1 and TRBJ1-1; D remains unclear. Germline V CDR1 and CDR2: DFQATT, SNEGSKA (reference sequence). The CDR3 totals 14 residues. Deletions cut 0 bases from V and 8 bases from J, with 16 bases between. This chain's CDR3 is CSARDLRLLAEAFF. CDR3 sequence (DNA): TGCAGTGCTAGAGATCTACGACTGCTAGCAGAAGCTTTCTTT.

This clonotype was seen a handful of times. CDR3 amino acids: CASRWGGGFTEAFF. Written as DNA, the CDR3 is TGTGCCAGCAGATGGGGGGGTGGTTTCACTGAAGCTTTCTTT. This chain joins TRBV12-3 or TRBV12-4 and TRBJ1-1, with a possible D match to TRBD1 (5 bases). Trimming took off 6 bases at V and 4 bases at J, with 15 bases between the two ends. The CDR3 loop spans 14 amino acids.

This clonotype was observed many times. The V gene is TRBV5-1, the J gene TRBJ2-7, with D uncertain. Germline CDR1 and CDR2: SGHRS and YFSETQ. Trimming shortened V by 1 base and J by 4 bases, and 6 bases separated the two germline ends. The CDR3 runs to 12 residues. CDR3 protein: CASSLTDYEQYF. The CDR3 coding sequence is TGCGCCAGCAGCTTGACAGATTACGAGCAGTACTTC.

CDR3 loop: CASSQDLQGPETQYF. For the CDR3, the DNA is TGTGCCAGCAGCCAAGACCTACAGGGTCCAGAGACCCAGTACTTC. V gene TRBV5-4 combines with J gene TRBJ2-5; TRBD1 is a possible D gene (6 bases). Germline V gives CDR1 SGHNT, CDR2 YYREEE (reference sequence). The CDR3 sequence is 15 residues long. Deletions cut 4 bases from V and 4 bases from J, with 17 bases between.